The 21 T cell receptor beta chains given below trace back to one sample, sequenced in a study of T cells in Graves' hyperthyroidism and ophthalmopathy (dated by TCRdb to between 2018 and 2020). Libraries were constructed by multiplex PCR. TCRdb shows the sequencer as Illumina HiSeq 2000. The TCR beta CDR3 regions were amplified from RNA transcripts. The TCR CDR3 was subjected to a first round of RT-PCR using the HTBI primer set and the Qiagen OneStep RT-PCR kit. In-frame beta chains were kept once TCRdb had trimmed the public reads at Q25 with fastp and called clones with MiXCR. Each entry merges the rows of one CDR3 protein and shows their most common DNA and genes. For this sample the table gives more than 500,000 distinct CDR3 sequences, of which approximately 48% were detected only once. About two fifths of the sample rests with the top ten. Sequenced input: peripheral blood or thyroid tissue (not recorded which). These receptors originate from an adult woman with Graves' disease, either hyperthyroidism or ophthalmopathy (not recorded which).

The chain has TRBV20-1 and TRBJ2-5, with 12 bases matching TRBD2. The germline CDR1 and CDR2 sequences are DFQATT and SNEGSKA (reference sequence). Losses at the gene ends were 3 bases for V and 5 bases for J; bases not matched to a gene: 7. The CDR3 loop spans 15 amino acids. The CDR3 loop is CSARSLAGGSETQYF. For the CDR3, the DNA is TGCAGTGCTAGGTCACTAGCGGGAGGCTCGGAGACCCAGTACTTC.

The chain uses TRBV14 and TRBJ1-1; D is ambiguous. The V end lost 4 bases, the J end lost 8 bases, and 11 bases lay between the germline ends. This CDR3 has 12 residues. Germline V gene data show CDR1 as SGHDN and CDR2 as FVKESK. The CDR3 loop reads CASSPNSWEAFF. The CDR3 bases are TGTGCCAGCAGCCCTAACTCATGGGAAGCTTTCTTT.

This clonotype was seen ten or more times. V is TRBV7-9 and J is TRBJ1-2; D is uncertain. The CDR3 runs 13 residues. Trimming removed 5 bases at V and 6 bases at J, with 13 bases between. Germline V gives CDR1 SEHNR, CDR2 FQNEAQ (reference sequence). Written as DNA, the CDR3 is TGTGCCAGCAGCCCTGGGAGCCGGGATGGCTACACCTTC. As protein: CASSPGSRDGYTF.

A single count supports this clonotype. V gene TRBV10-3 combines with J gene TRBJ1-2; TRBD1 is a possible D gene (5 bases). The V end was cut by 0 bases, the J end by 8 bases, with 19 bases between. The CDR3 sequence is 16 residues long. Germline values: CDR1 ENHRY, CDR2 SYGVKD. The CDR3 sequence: CAISESKGPGTWGYTF. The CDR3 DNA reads TGTGCCATCAGTGAGTCCAAGGGACCGGGGACCTGGGGCTACACCTTC.

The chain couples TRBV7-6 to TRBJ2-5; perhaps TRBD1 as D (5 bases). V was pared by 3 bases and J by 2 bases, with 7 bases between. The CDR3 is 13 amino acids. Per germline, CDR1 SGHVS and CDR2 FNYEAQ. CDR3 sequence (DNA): TGTGCCAGCAGCTTCAGGGTACAAGAGACCCAGTACTTC. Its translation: CASSFRVQETQYF.

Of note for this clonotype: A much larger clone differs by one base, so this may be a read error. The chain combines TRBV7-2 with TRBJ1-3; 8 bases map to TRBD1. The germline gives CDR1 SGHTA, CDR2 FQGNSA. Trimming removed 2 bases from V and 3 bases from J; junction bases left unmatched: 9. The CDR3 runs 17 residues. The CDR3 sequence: CASSLTDQGAYGNTIYF. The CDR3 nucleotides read TGTGCCAGCAGCTTAACGGACCAGGGGGCTTATGGAAACACCATATATTTT.

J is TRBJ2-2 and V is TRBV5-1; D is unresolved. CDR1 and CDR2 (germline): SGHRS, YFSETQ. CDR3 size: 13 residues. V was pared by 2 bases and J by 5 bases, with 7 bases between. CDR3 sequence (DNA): TGCGCCAGCAGCTTAACAGAGACCGGGGAGCTGTTTTTT. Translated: CASSLTETGELFF.

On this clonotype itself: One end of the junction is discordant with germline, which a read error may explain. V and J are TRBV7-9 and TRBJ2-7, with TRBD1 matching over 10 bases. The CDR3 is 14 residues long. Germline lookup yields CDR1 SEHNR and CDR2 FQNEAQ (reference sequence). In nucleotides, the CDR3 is TGTGCCAGCAGCTTGGACAGGGGGACCTACGAACAGTACTTC. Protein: CASSLDRGTYEQYF.

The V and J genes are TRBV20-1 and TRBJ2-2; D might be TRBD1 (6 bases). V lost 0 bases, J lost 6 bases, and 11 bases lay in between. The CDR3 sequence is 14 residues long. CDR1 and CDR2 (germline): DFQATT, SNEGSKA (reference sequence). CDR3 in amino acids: CSAREPGAAGELFF. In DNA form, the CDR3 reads TGCAGTGCTAGAGAACCAGGGGCGGCCGGGGAGCTGTTTTTT.

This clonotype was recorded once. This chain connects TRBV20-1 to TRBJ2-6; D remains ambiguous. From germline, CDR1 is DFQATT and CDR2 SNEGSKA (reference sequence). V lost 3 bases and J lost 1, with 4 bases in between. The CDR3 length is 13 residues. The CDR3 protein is CSASESGANVLTF. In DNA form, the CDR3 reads TGCAGTGCTAGTGAGTCTGGGGCCAACGTCCTGACTTTC.

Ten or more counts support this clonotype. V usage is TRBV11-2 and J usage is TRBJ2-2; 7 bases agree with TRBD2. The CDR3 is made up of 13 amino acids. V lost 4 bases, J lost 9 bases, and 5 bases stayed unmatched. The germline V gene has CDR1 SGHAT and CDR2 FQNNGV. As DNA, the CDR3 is TGTGCCAGCAGCTCCCCGACTAGCAGGGAGCTGTTTTTT. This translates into CASSSPTSRELFF.

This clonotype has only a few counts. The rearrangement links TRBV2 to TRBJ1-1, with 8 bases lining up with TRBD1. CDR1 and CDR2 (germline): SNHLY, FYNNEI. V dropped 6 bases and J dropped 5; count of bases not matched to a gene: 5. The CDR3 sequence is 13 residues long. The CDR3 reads CASRWTGSTEAFF. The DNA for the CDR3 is TGTGCCAGCAGATGGACAGGGAGTACTGAAGCTTTCTTT. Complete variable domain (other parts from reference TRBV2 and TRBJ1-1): EPEVTQTPSHQVTQMGQEVILRCVPISNHLYFYWYRQILGQKVEFLVSFYNNEISEKSEIFDDQFSVERPDGSNFTLKIRSTKLEDSAMYFCASRWTGSTEAFFGQGTRLTVV.

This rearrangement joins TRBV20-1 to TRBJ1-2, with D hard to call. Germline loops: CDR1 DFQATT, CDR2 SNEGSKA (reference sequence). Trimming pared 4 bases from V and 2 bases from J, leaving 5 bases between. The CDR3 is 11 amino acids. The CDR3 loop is CSAIGNYGYTF. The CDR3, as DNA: TGCAGTGCTATTGGGAACTATGGCTACACCTTC.

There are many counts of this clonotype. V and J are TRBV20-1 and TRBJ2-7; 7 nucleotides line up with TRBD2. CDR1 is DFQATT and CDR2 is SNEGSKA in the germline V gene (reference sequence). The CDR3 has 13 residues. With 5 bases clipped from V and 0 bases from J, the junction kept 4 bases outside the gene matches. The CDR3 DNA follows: TGCAGTGCTGACGGGGGGAGCTCCTACGAGCAGTACTTC. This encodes CSADGGSSYEQYF.

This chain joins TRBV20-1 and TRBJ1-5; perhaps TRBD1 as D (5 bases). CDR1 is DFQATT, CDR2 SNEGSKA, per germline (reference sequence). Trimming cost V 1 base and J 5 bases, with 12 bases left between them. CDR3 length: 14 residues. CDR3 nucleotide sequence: TGCAGTGCTAGAGTTAAGGGGAACGATCAGCCCCAGCATTTT. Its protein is CSARVKGNDQPQHF.

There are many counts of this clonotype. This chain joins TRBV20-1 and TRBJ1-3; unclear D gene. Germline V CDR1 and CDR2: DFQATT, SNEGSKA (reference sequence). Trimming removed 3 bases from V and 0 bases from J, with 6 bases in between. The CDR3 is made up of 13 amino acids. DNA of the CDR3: TGCAGTGCTAGCCTGATCTCTGGAAACACCATATATTTT. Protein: CSASLISGNTIYF.

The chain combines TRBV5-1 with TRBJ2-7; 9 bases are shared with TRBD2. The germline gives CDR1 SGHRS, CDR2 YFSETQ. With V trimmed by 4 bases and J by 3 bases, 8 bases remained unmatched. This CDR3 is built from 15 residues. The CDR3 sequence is CASSLRTSDFYEQYF. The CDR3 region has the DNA TGCGCCAGCAGCCTCCGGACTAGCGACTTCTACGAGCAGTACTTC. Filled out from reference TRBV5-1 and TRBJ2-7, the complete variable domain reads KAGVTQTPRYLIKTRGQQVTLSCSPISGHRSVSWYQQTPGQGLQFLFEYFSETQRNKGNFPGRFSGRQFSNSRSEMNVSTLELGDSALYLCASSLRTSDFYEQYFGPGTRLTVT.

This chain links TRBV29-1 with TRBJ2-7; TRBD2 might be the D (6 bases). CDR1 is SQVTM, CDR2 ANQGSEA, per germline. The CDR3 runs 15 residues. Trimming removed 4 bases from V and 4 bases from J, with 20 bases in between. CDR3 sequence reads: CSVGPVGGTVYEQYF. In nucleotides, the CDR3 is TGCAGCGTTGGGCCTGTGGGGGGAACAGTGTACGAGCAGTACTTC.

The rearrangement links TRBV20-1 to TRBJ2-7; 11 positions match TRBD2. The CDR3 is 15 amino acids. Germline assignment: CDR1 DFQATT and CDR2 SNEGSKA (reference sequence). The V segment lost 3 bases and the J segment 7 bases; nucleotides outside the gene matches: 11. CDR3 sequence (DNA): TGCAGTGCTAGCACTAGCGGGGGCTTCGTGGGTGAGCAGTACTTC. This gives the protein CSASTSGGFVGEQYF.

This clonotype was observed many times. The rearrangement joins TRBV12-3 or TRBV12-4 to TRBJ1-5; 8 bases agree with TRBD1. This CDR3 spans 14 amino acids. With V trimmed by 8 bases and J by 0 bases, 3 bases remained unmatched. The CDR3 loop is CASRQGISNQPQHF. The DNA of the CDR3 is TGTGCCAGCCGACAGGGGATTAGCAATCAGCCCCAGCATTTT.

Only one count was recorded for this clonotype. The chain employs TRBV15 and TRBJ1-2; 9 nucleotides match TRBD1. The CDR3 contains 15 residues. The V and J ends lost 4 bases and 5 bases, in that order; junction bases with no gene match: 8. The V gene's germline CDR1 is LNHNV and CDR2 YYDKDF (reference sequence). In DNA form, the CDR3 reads TGTGCCACCAGCACCGAGACAGGGGGAATTTATGGCTACACCTTC. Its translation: CATSTETGGIYGYTF. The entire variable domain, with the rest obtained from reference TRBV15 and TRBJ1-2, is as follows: DAMVIQNPRYQVTQFGKPVTLSCSQTLNHNVMYWYQQKSSQAPKLLFHYYDKDFNNEADTPDNFQSRRPNTSFCFLDIRSPGLGDTAMYLCATSTETGGIYGYTFGSGTRLTVV.